This T cell receptor (beta chain) was identified in a study of regulatory T cells in long-lasting Graves disease. Described time point: newly diagnosed GD, antithyroid drugs for less than 3 months. With RNA extracted from PBMCs as input, the TCR library was made. This clonotype was counted at least ten times. TCR beta libraries were built with iRepertoire HTBI primers and Arm-PCR of CDR3 regions. A single record per CDR3 protein comes from TCRdb applying MiXCR to the multiplex PCR reads. The data show under 300,000 distinct CDR3 sequences, around 20% seen once. The CDR3 contains 16 residues. Germline CDR1 reads SGHNT; CDR2 reads YENEEA. Trimming removed 5 bases from V and 1 base from J; junction bases left unmatched: 10.

V and J are TRBV11-3 and TRBJ2-5, with 7 nucleotides matching TRBD2. The sequencing here drew on peripheral blood mononuclear cells (PBMCs), taken at new diagnosis, from a patient treated with antithyroid drugs. The TCR comes from a female donor with Graves disease. CDR3 DNA sequence: TGTGCCAGCAGCCTCGACCCGGGGAGGGCCCAAGAGACCCAGTACTTC. As protein: CASSLDPGRAQETQYF.